This T cell receptor beta chain comes out of a study of neurological immune-mediated disorders. CDR1 and CDR2 from the germline V gene are MDHEN and SYDVKM. V lost 6 bases to trimming and J lost 8 bases, with 16 bases between them. This CDR3 has 13 amino acids. From 15-18 subjects, each sequencing run yielded over 160 million TCR-beta sequences. TCRdb independently ran MiXCR on the 5' RACE reads; one entry per CDR3 protein. The sample consists of fewer than 40,000 distinct CDR3 sequences, less than 6% of them appearing once. Input was 950,000 to 1,000,000 sorted T cells, either CD4+ or CD8+. The chain combines TRBV28 with TRBJ1-2, with no clear D. This TCR derives from a woman aged 50 to 60 in good health. The sequencing input was CD4+ T cells from blood. Here the CDR3 reads CASRIRVLEGYTF. CDR3 nucleotide sequence: TGTGCCAGCAGGATCCGGGTTCTTGAGGGCTACACCTTC.